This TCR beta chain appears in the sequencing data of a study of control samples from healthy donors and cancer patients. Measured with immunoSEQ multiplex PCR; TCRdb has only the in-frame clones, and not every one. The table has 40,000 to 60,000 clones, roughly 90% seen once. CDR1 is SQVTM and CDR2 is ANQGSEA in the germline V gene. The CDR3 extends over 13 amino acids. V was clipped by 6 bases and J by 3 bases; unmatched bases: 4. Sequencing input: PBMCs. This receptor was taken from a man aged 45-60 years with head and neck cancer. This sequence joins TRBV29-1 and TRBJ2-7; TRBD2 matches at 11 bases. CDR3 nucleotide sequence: TGCAGCGTCTCTACTAGCGGGAGCTACGAGCAGTACTTC. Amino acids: CSVSTSGSYEQYF.